The TCR beta chain described here comes from a study of blood T cell repertoires in COVID-19. As for the study in general: The United States, Italy and Spain were the sources of the acute and convalescent COVID-19 samples.

Germline V gives CDR1 LNHNV, CDR2 YYDKDF (reference sequence). The ends lost 0 bases at V and 1 base at J; junction bases unmatched: 7. The CDR3 is made up of 18 amino acids. Original data processing: Amplified reference gene primers provided the basis for estimating nucleated cell counts. Profiled with immunoSEQ multiplex PCR; TCRdb holds only in-frame clones, not every one. D and trimming were read from the DNA, whereas the V and J calls and clone size are those reported in that table. The sample holds approximately 200,000 clones, approximately 80% seen once. Cohorts were determined from participant-reported clinical history.

The TCR comes from a woman in her thirties or forties with acute COVID-19. This rearrangement joins TRBV15 to TRBJ1-1; TRBD1 aligns across 11 bases. The sample taken for sequencing was PBMCs or T cells enriched from blood (not recorded which). The CDR3 DNA reads TGTGCCACCAGCAGAGACATGTCCGGGACAGGGGGGAACACTGAAGCTTTCTTT. Residues: CATSRDMSGTGGNTEAFF.